A selection of T cell receptor beta chains follows, all from one sample in a study of shared clonotypes between healthy human individuals. Assay used: immunoSEQ multiplex PCR; TCRdb lists only in-frame clones, some missing. The profile shows some 1.5 million clones, under 99% of them singletons. Sequenced material: naive CD4+ T cells sorted from blood. The receptors were gathered from a man aged 30-40 years in good health. The CDR3 runs from the conserved cysteine through the conserved F or W. Each record gives: D gene, clone size, J gene, V gene, CDR3 protein, CDR3 DNA. A D gene is named only where the DNA matches it firmly. Expanded clones are given a class, and other clones once, few, many or no size at all.

.	.	TRBJ1-1	TRBV1	CTSSLEGPKKAEAFF	TGCACCAGCAGCCTGGAGGGGCCAAAAAAGGCAGAAGCTTTCTTT
.	.	TRBJ1-4	TRBV6-5	CASSSPGRGSEGKLFF	TGTGCCAGCAGTTCCCCCGGCAGAGGATCGGAAGGAAAACTGTTTTTT
.	.	TRBJ2-2	TRBV7-6	CASSLESGRTGELFF	TGTGCCAGCAGCTTAGAGTCGGGGCGCACCGGGGAGCTGTTTTTT
TRBD1	.	TRBJ2-5	TRBV28	CASSQGGSRSQETQYF	TGTGCCAGCAGCCAAGGGGGCTCTCGTTCCCAAGAGACCCAGTACTTC
.	.	TRBJ2-1	TRBV5-6	CASSLVQGNEQFF	TGTGCCAGCAGCTTGGTACAGGGCAATGAGCAGTTCTTC
TRBD2	.	TRBJ2-3	TRBV5-1	CASSYGLAGGGEDTQYF	TGCGCCAGCAGCTATGGACTAGCGGGAGGGGGAGAAGATACGCAGTATTTT
.	.	TRBJ2-3	TRBV4-3	CASSQGVGSYTQYF	TGCGCCAGCAGCCAAGGGGTCGGCTCTTATACGCAGTATTTT
TRBD1	.	TRBJ2-5	TRBV6-1	CGSGTGYGETQYF	TGTGGGTCCGGGACAGGGTACGGGGAGACCCAGTACTTC
.	.	TRBJ2-1	TRBV5-4	CGAGNYNEQFF	TGTGGGGCGGGGAACTACAATGAGCAGTTCTTC
.	.	TRBJ2-7	TRBV5-5	CASTRNQGPGEQYF	TGTGCCAGCACCCGAAATCAGGGGCCAGGGGAGCAGTACTTC
.	.	TRBJ2-7	TRBV2	CASSGLTGPEQYF	TGTGCCAGCAGTGGATTAACAGGTCCCGAGCAGTACTTC
.	.	TRBJ2-7	TRBV9	CASSEGGPQYF	TGTGCCAGCAGCGAGGGGGGACCTCAGTACTTC
.	.	TRBJ2-1	TRBV25-1	CASSDSDRNHNEQFF	TGTGCCAGCAGTGATTCTGACAGAAACCACAATGAGCAGTTCTTC
.	.	TRBJ1-1	TRBV28	CASSFSGNPSIANTEAFF	TGTGCCAGCAGTTTTTCAGGGAATCCGTCTATTGCCAACACTGAAGCTTTCTTT
TRBD1	once	TRBJ1-3	TRBV19	CASSTPGGTGNTIYF	TGTGCCAGTAGTACCCCAGGGGGCACTGGAAACACCATATATTTT
TRBD1	.	TRBJ2-7	TRBV30	CARAQGAFNEQYF	TGTGCCCGAGCCCAGGGGGCTTTCAACGAGCAGTACTTC
TRBD1	.	TRBJ2-7	TRBV7-2	CASSFRTGQASYEQYF	TGTGCCAGCAGCTTTAGAACGGGACAGGCCTCCTACGAGCAGTACTTC
.	.	TRBJ2-3	TRBV6-6	CASSYPRGLSDTQYF	TGTGCCAGCAGTTACCCCCGCGGACTTTCGGATACGCAGTATTTT
.	.	TRBJ2-3	TRBV28	CASSFLEADTQYF	TGTGCCAGCAGTTTTTTGGAAGCAGATACGCAGTATTTT
.	.	TRBJ2-5	TRBV14	CASSQLHPQETQYF	TGTGCCAGCAGCCAACTACATCCCCAAGAGACCCAGTACTTC
.	.	TRBJ1-1	TRBV28	CASSKRQALNTEAFF	TGTGCCAGCAGTAAACGACAGGCCTTGAACACTGAAGCTTTCTTT
.	.	TRBJ1-1	TRBV7-2	CASRTLRGVGNTEAFF	TGTGCCAGCAGAACTCTAAGGGGAGTCGGTAACACTGAAGCTTTCTTT
TRBD2	.	TRBJ2-2	TRBV5-6	CASSVGLAGVEELFF	TGTGCCAGCAGCGTTGGACTAGCGGGAGTCGAGGAGCTGTTTTTT
TRBD1	.	TRBJ2-3	TRBV10-3	CAISESVGWDRGADTQYF	TGTGCCATCAGTGAGTCGGTGGGTTGGGACAGGGGAGCAGATACGCAGTATTTT
TRBD1	.	TRBJ1-1	TRBV7-9	CASSLTQGALGTEAFF	TGTGCCAGCAGCTTAACCCAGGGGGCACTTGGGACTGAAGCTTTCTTT
.	.	TRBJ2-1	TRBV9	CASSVGIAGQSYNEQFF	TGTGCCAGCAGCGTAGGAATAGCGGGACAGTCCTACAATGAGCAGTTCTTC
TRBD1	.	TRBJ2-3	TRBV7-2	CASLGGGSTDTQYF	TGTGCCAGCCTAGGGGGCGGGAGCACAGATACGCAGTATTTT
.	once	TRBJ2-7	TRBV15	CATSRADILSSYEQYF	TGTGCCACCAGCAGAGCGGATATCCTCAGCTCCTACGAGCAGTACTTC
.	.	TRBJ2-3	TRBV18	CASSGWPRTDTQYF	TGTGCCAGCTCTGGTTGGCCCCGCACAGATACGCAGTATTTT
.	once	TRBJ2-1	TRBV9	CASSMDFEQFF	TGTGCCAGCAGCATGGACTTTGAGCAGTTCTTC
.	.	TRBJ2-1	TRBV25-1	CASSGLAESSYNEQFF	TGTGCCAGCAGTGGTTTGGCGGAAAGCTCCTACAATGAGCAGTTCTTC
TRBD1	.	TRBJ1-1	TRBV9	CASSSDRAKGPNTEAFF	TGTGCCAGCAGCTCAGACAGGGCGAAGGGTCCGAACACTGAAGCTTTCTTT
.	.	TRBJ2-5	TRBV9	CASSVGWVETQYF	TGTGCCAGCAGCGTGGGGTGGGTAGAAACCCAGTACTTC
.	.	TRBJ1-1	TRBV5-4	CASSLRQMNTEAFF	TGTGCCAGCAGCTTGAGGCAGATGAACACTGAAGCTTTCTTT
TRBD1	.	TRBJ1-4	TRBV7-9	CASSLDRGLYEKLFF	TGTGCCAGCAGCCTGGACAGGGGGCTATATGAAAAACTGTTTTTT
.	.	TRBJ1-2	TRBV7-9	CASSPPPYGYTF	TGTGCCAGCAGCCCTCCCCCCTATGGCTACACCTTC
TRBD2	once	TRBJ2-1	TRBV11-2	CASTRTSGTHYNEQFF	TGTGCCAGCACGAGGACTAGCGGGACCCACTACAATGAGCAGTTCTTC
TRBD2	.	TRBJ2-3	TRBV7-9	CASSRTSGSLDTQYF	TGTGCCAGCTCGCGGACTAGCGGGAGTTTAGATACGCAGTATTTT
.	.	TRBJ2-2	TRBV5-4	CASTLTSTGELFF	TGTGCCAGCACCCTGACTAGCACCGGGGAGCTGTTTTTT
.	.	TRBJ2-5	TRBV7-6	CASSADEPQYF	TGTGCCAGCAGCGCCGATGAGCCCCAGTACTTC
TRBD2	once	TRBJ2-7	TRBV5-5	CASSFLPAGVEQYF	TGTGCCAGCAGCTTCCTTCCCGCGGGAGTCGAGCAGTACTTC
.	.	TRBJ1-4	TRBV7-8	CASSLVPGQRDEKLFF	TGTGCCAGCAGCTTAGTGCCGGGACAAAGGGATGAAAAACTGTTTTTT
TRBD1	.	TRBJ1-2	TRBV6-1	CASSALPTGTGVGHGYTF	TGTGCCAGCAGTGCACTCCCGACCGGGACAGGGGTGGGGCATGGCTACACCTTC
TRBD1	.	TRBJ1-2	TRBV6-6	CASSFPPTGAYGYTF	TGTGCCAGCAGTTTCCCACCAACAGGGGCCTATGGCTACACCTTC
.	.	TRBJ2-3	TRBV5-4	CASSFPSPGTSTDTQYF	TGTGCCAGCAGCTTCCCCTCTCCGGGGACTAGCACAGATACGCAGTATTTT
.	.	TRBJ2-7	TRBV5-1	CASSLDPGNYEQYF	TGCGCCAGCAGCTTGGATCCAGGGAATTACGAGCAGTACTTC
.	.	TRBJ2-6	TRBV9	CASSVVGTGANVLTF	TGTGCCAGCAGCGTAGTGGGGACCGGGGCCAACGTCCTGACTTTC
.	.	TRBJ2-7	TRBV6-5	CASSRGLYEQYF	TGTGCCAGCAGCCGGGGTCTCTACGAGCAGTACTTC
.	once	TRBJ2-1	TRBV10-2	CASRPGRGVGEQFF	TGCGCCAGCAGACCAGGGAGGGGGGTCGGTGAGCAGTTCTTC
.	.	TRBJ2-7	TRBV1	CTSYTTGLHKGSAYEQYF	TGCACCAGCTACACCACAGGACTACATAAAGGTAGTGCCTACGAGCAGTACTTC
.	.	TRBJ1-2	TRBV7-2	CASSTHGGAHGYTF	TGTGCCAGCAGCACTCACGGGGGCGCTCATGGCTACACCTTC
.	.	TRBJ2-7	TRBV11-2	CASSLVFGQLYEQYF	TGTGCCAGCAGCTTAGTTTTTGGGCAGCTCTACGAGCAGTACTTC
.	.	TRBJ1-2	TRBV5-5	CASSPPGVKGGYTF	TGTGCCAGCAGCCCGCCTGGGGTTAAGGGGGGCTACACCTTC
.	once	TRBJ1-4	TRBV18	CASSPPVSGPNEKLFF	TGTGCCAGCTCACCACCTGTATCGGGCCCTAATGAAAAACTGTTTTTT
.	once	TRBJ1-2	TRBV27	CASSFVPFNYGYTF	TGTGCCAGCAGTTTTGTCCCGTTTAACTATGGCTACACCTTC
TRBD1	.	TRBJ2-2	TRBV30	CAWSTGQGHTGELFF	TGTGCCTGGAGTACGGGACAGGGACACACCGGGGAGCTGTTTTTT
.	.	TRBJ2-1	TRBV10-2	CASRIRTGGYEQFF	TGCGCCAGCAGAATTAGAACAGGCGGCTATGAGCAGTTCTTC
.	.	TRBJ1-2	TRBV5-4	CASSLAGGRPGYTF	TGTGCCAGCAGCTTGGCCGGCGGGAGACCTGGCTACACCTTC
.	.	TRBJ2-1	TRBV14	CASSQELGAQFF	TGTGCCAGCAGCCAAGAACTCGGGGCCCAGTTCTTC
TRBD2	.	TRBJ2-5	TRBV7-9	CAIIVLAGGGQETQYF	TGTGCCATCATCGTCCTAGCGGGAGGAGGTCAAGAGACCCAGTACTTC